This TCR beta chain emerged from a study of shared clonotypes between healthy human individuals (dated by TCRdb to 2018 to 2020). Looking at the study overall: A few men and a couple of women, aged 18 to 49 years, made up the cohort. For each donor, three plates each were used for CD4 naive and CD4 memory, two plates were used for CD8 naive, and one plate was used for CD8 memory. To estimate repertoire size and how much clonotypes are shared between individuals, the study performed deep sequencing of blood TCR repertoires from a few healthy adults. To increase sequencing depth and limit assay-specific biases, different laboratories used diverse techniques to prepare libraries and sequence TCR repertoires. Between about 0.94 and 8.9 billion PBMCs per donor were obtained by leukapheresis.

About this clone itself: What antigen it recognizes has not been identified. No base quality values were provided; no much bigger clone lies one nucleotide off.

Using the deep immunoSEQ assay, multiplex PCR amplified TCR CDR3 regions from genomic DNA. Genomic DNA extracted from each cell subset was distributed evenly over all wells of several immunoSEQ 96-well plates, and each plate served as one replicate. For sorted subsets, 200 to 250 ng genomic DNA, equal to 25,000 to 35,000 T cell genomes, was loaded into each replicate PCR. The purified libraries were quantified using a Qubit 3.0 fluorometer, sized with a Bioanalyzer 2100, and then quantified again using the KAPA Library Quantification kit. A separate single-read 150-cycle Illumina NextSeq 550 flow cell was used to sequence each immunoSEQ 96-well plate. The authors' pipeline ran thus. Because the immunoSEQ output held only junctional sequences and lacked quality scores, the filtering could not match the filtering applied to full-length reads. Sequences were annotated with PyIR, a Python wrapper for IgBLAST v1.9, and V/J genes and CDR3 were assigned using IMGT germline references. Reads were filtered out if the reads had weak V/J assignments (E-value above 1e-6), no CDR3, stop codons, out-of-frame junctions, or ambiguous translated residues. A V3J clonotype was defined by an identical inferred V gene, J gene, and CDR3 amino acid sequence. Percentage overlap between repertoires was computed as shared unique clonotypes divided by the size of the smaller repertoire. Three approaches were used to assess repertoire richness: RTK rarefaction, the Chao1 estimator, and Recon v2.1 estimates of unobserved clonotypes. OLGA was used to compute generation probabilities for all TCRbeta clonotypes that the gDNA method yielded from several donors. In its TCRdb copy, this immuneACCESS table keeps in-frame sequences only and misses some clones. Where compared with another copy, unresolved V genes explain less than half of these, and the others have no known cause. That table supplies the V and J calls and clone size; D and trimming were determined from the DNA. This sample comprises over a million clones, approximately 80% of them detected only once. About 0.52% of the sample belongs to the ten largest clones.

The donors were healthy, HIV-negative adults who had no recently reported acute infections or vaccinations. Only Caucasian adults living in Nashville, Tennessee, USA were represented among the donors. CD4+ T cells were enriched by magnetic negative selection, after which naive cells were positively selected on CD45RA and the negative fraction was taken as the memory subset. After blood collection by leukapheresis, PBMCs were isolated using Ficoll-Histopaque density gradient centrifugation and then cryopreserved in the vapor phase of liquid nitrogen. Purity and quantity of every magnetically sorted T cell population were checked by analytical flow cytometry. Genomic DNA was isolated from every sorted fraction and measured by UV absorbance on a Nanodrop 2000c. Results and caveats for the whole study, not just this receptor: Rarefaction of sorted-subset datasets indicated incomplete sequencing despite the large sequencing depth. Larger estimated clonotype richness was generally found for naive subsets than for memory subsets. The small number of donors limited the genetic and exposure-history diversity represented. Higher generation probabilities were observed for clonotypes shared by all four sorted-subset donors than for non-shared clonotypes. Pairwise subsampling led to the expectation that sequencing depth would affect the degree of clonotype sharing among donors. Sampling was restricted to blood, and TCR repertoires in tissue are likely to differ from TCR repertoires in blood. Across a few donors, around 5% of naive CD4, over 3% of naive CD8, approximately 2.5% of memory CD4, and under 0.45% of memory CD8 clonotypes were shared.

The receptor was isolated from a young man in good health. Some clones in this sample may be carry-over from other donors' samples. Sequenced: memory CD4+ T cells from PBMCs. The sample's cell subset or site label, in plain terms: CD45RA-negative fraction.

The DNA sequence reads TGCAGTGCTGGGGGTCCCCTGGAGCAGTACTTC. Its protein product is CSAGGPLEQYF. The rearrangement joined TRBV20-1 to TRBJ2-5; the D segment may tentatively be TRBD1 or TRBD2, each giving 5 matched bases. V was cut back by 5 bases and J by 11 bases, leaving a gap of 15 bases between them. From the germline V gene (reference sequence), CDR1 is DFQATT and CDR2 is SNEGSKA. Its CDR3 holds 11 amino acids, cysteine through phenylalanine. CDR3 DNA is the only sequence kept; it has 33 bases, read in frame from the first base.